Presented here are 22 T cell receptor beta chains from one specimen sequenced in a study of neurological immune-mediated disorders. TCRdb called the 5' RACE reads again in MiXCR, with one record for every CDR3 protein. The table records roughly 100,000 distinct CDR3 sequences, around 3.6% of them present only once. The sequencing input was PBMCs. These receptors originate from a woman in her 50s with multiple sclerosis.

This clonotype was seen repeatedly, ten times or more. V is TRBV5-1 and J is TRBJ1-2; TRBD1 matches 12 bases. V trimming: 3 bases; J trimming: 7 bases; junction bases outside the gene matches: 10. Germline V lookup: CDR1 SGHRS, CDR2 YFSETQ. This CDR3 region has 16 residues. This chain's CDR3 is CASSSTPGTGGFGYTF. As DNA, the CDR3 is TGCGCCAGCAGCTCCACCCCCGGGACAGGGGGCTTTGGCTACACCTTC.

This clonotype was counted many times. The V and J genes are TRBV10-3 and TRBJ2-3; 10 nucleotides align to TRBD2. CDR1 ENHRY and CDR2 SYGVKD come from the germline V gene. V lost 4 bases to trimming and J lost 4 bases; unmatched junction nucleotides: 5. The CDR3 contains 15 residues. CDR3 bases: TGTGCCATCAGTGGGGAGCGGGGGGGGCCAGATACGCAGTATTTT. Translation gives CAISGERGGPDTQYF.

This clonotype was counted many times. The chain links TRBV7-2 to TRBJ1-2; perhaps TRBD1 as D (6 bases). V gave up 0 bases and J gave up 8 bases, with 13 bases separating them. CDR1 and CDR2 (germline): SGHTA, FQGNSA. CDR3 length equals 14 residues. The CDR3 sequence is CASSLAPGGVGYTF. The CDR3 DNA sequence: TGTGCCAGCAGCTTAGCACCGGGGGGCGTAGGCTACACCTTC.

The DNA of the CDR3 is TGCGCCAGCAGCCAAGAATTTTCGGGATTCTCCTACGAGCAGTACTTC. It translates to CASSQEFSGFSYEQYF. The rearrangement joins TRBV4-1 to TRBJ2-7, with D maybe TRBD2 (5 bases). Trimming shortened V by 0 bases and J by 0 bases, and 12 bases separated the two germline ends. Germline V gene sequence: CDR1 MGHRA, CDR2 YSYEKL. The length of the CDR3 is 16 residues.

On this clonotype itself: A much larger clone differs from this one at a single base, so this may be a read error. J is TRBJ1-4 and V is TRBV7-2; unclear D gene. The CDR3 length is 12 residues. Looked up from germline, CDR1 is SGHTA and CDR2 is FQGNSA. The DNA of the CDR3 is TGTGACAGCAGCTTTGTGGGTGAAAAACTGTTTTTT. Protein product: CDSSFVGEKLFF. Together with reference TRBV7-2 and TRBJ1-4, the CDR3 gives the full variable domain: GAGVSQSPSNKVTEKGKDVELRCDPISGHTALYWYRQSLGQGLEFLIYFQGNSAPDKSGLPSDRFSAERTGGSVSTLTIQRTQQEDSAVYLCDSSFVGEKLFFGSGTQLSVL.

In its sample, this clonotype was seen many times. The gene calls are TRBV5-1 and TRBJ2-7; no clear D gene. Trimming took off 0 bases at V and 5 bases at J, with 12 bases between the two ends. Germline-derived CDR1 and CDR2 are SGHRS and YFSETQ. CDR3 length: 14 residues. The CDR3 is CASSLGQVDNEQYF. The CDR3 bases are TGCGCCAGCAGCTTGGGGCAGGTTGACAACGAGCAGTACTTC.

This clonotype was observed many times. This chain uses TRBV18 with TRBJ2-1; D is tentatively TRBD1 or TRBD2 (5 bases each). The length of the CDR3 is 13 residues. Germline V gene sequence: CDR1 KGHSH, CDR2 LQKENI. Trimming stripped 5 bases from V and 4 bases from J, with 9 bases between. CDR3 nucleotide sequence: TGTGCCAGCTCAGGGGGTGCTTACAATGAGCAGTTCTTC. Its translation: CASSGGAYNEQFF.

This clonotype was counted many times. The chain couples TRBV27 to TRBJ1-2, with 9 nucleotides matching TRBD1. This CDR3 region has 16 residues. Per germline, CDR1 MNHEY and CDR2 SMNVEV (reference sequence). Losses at the gene ends were 4 bases for V and 2 bases for J; bases not matched to a gene: 8. The CDR3 here is CASSSQPGTGNYGYTF. The CDR3 DNA follows: TGTGCCAGCAGTTCACAGCCCGGGACAGGGAACTATGGCTACACCTTC.

This clonotype was picked up many times. J is TRBJ1-5 and V is TRBV20-1; D uncertain. This CDR3 has 12 residues. Germline values: CDR1 DFQATT, CDR2 SNEGSKA (reference sequence). V was trimmed by 3 bases and J by 8 bases, leaving 11 bases between them. This CDR3 reads CSASPHSEPQHF. In DNA form, the CDR3 reads TGCAGTGCTAGCCCCCACTCCGAGCCCCAGCATTTT.

This clonotype was seen ten or more times. This sequence joins TRBV7-2 and TRBJ2-1; maybe TRBD2 (6 bases). The CDR3 is 12 residues long. V lost 5 bases and J 10 bases, leaving 12 bases between the germline ends. Germline CDR1 reads SGHTA; CDR2 reads FQGNSA. The CDR3 nucleotides read TGTGCCAGCAGCCGACTAGAGGGCGAGCAGTTCTTC. Its protein product is CASSRLEGEQFF.

This clonotype was counted many times. The gene calls are TRBV5-1 and TRBJ2-7; D remains ambiguous. Germline lookup yields CDR1 SGHRS and CDR2 YFSETQ. The CDR3 has 15 amino acids. The V end lost 0 bases, the J end lost 0 bases, and 10 bases lay between the germline ends. The DNA for the CDR3 is TGCGCCAGCAGCTTGGGGGGAACCCTCTCCTACGAGCAGTACTTC. Encoded protein: CASSLGGTLSYEQYF.

This clonotype was seen ten or more times. The V call is TRBV5-1, the J call TRBJ2-2; the match to TRBD1 covers 9 bases. CDR3 length equals 17 residues. V gave up 4 bases and J gave up 5 bases; unmatched junction bases: 12. Germline V gives CDR1 SGHRS, CDR2 YFSETQ. CDR3 sequence (DNA): TGCGCCAGCAGCCGCTCCGGGACAGGGATTGAGACCGGGGAGCTGTTTTTT. It specifies CASSRSGTGIETGELFF.

This clonotype was found a few times. The chain links TRBV5-5 to TRBJ2-7, with D perhaps TRBD1 or TRBD2 (6 bases each). The CDR3 has 14 residues. V was cut by 4 bases and J by 4 bases, with 15 bases left in between. Germline CDR1 is SGHKS and CDR2 is YYEKEE (reference sequence). CDR3 region: CASSRSGAAYEQYF. DNA for the CDR3: TGTGCCAGCAGCCGGTCGGGGGCGGCATACGAGCAGTACTTC.

This clonotype was seen ten or more times. The chain has TRBV20-1 and TRBJ1-5, with D unresolved. V gave up 5 bases and J gave up 3 bases, with 14 bases separating them. The CDR3 spans 14 residues. Germline loops: CDR1 DFQATT, CDR2 SNEGSKA (reference sequence). This CDR3 reads CSASPGSINQPQHF. The CDR3 DNA reads TGCAGTGCTTCCCCGGGATCCATCAATCAGCCCCAGCATTTT.

Comments on this clonotype: Given a much more abundant clone one base away, this may be a read error. The genes are TRBV5-1 and TRBJ1-1; 7 bases agree with TRBD1. The length of the CDR3 is 14 residues. The germline gives CDR1 SGHRS, CDR2 YFSETQ. CDR3 amino acids: CASTPTTGLTEDFF. The CDR3, as DNA: TGCGCCAGCACCCCAACGACAGGGCTCACTGAAGATTTCTTT.

In its sample, this clonotype was seen many times. The genes are TRBV25-1 and TRBJ1-4; D unclear. The CDR3 has 11 residues. Deletions cut 7 bases from V and 8 bases from J, with 8 bases between. CDR1 and CDR2 from the germline V gene are MGHDK and SYGVNS. CDR3 region: CASTAGEKLFF. The CDR3 DNA reads TGTGCCAGCACCGCCGGGGAAAAACTGTTTTTT.

This clonotype was counted ten times or more. The chain couples TRBV7-6 to TRBJ2-1; 11 positions agree with TRBD2. CDR1 is SGHVS, CDR2 FNYEAQ, per germline. The CDR3 length is 18 residues. J gave up 4 bases and V 0 bases, and 8 bases lay outside the gene matches. The CDR3 DNA follows: TGTGCCAGCAGCTTAGCGCTGGCTAGCGGGGGGCCATACAATGAGCAGTTCTTC. It codes for CASSLALASGGPYNEQFF.

This clonotype was detected many times. V gene TRBV7-2 combines with J gene TRBJ2-7; D unclear. The CDR3 is 15 amino acids. V was shortened by 4 bases and J by 4 bases, with 17 bases between the two germline ends. The germline V gene has CDR1 SGHTA and CDR2 FQGNSA. CDR3 residues: CASSSRWGIVYEQYF. CDR3 bases: TGTGCCAGCAGCTCGCGGTGGGGTATCGTTTACGAGCAGTACTTC.

In this sample, this clonotype turned up many times. The chain carries TRBV5-1 and TRBJ1-1; D unclear. The CDR3 sequence is 14 residues long. V shed 4 bases and J shed 6 bases, with 16 bases lying between them. From germline, CDR1 is SGHRS and CDR2 YFSETQ. The CDR3 reads CASSQRPRVAEAFF. CDR3 DNA: TGCGCCAGCAGCCAGCGACCTAGGGTCGCTGAAGCTTTCTTT.

This clonotype appeared many times. The chain employs TRBV6-6 and TRBJ2-1; 10 positions agree with TRBD2. The CDR3 runs to 17 residues. Germline lookup yields CDR1 MNHNY and CDR2 SVGAGI (reference sequence). Unmatched junction bases numbered 5, after V lost 0 bases and J lost 3 bases. The CDR3 sequence is CASSYSGLAGVYNEQFF. The CDR3 DNA reads as TGTGCCAGCAGTTACTCAGGTCTAGCGGGGGTCTACAATGAGCAGTTCTTC.

This clonotype has only a few counts. V usage is TRBV7-2 and J usage is TRBJ2-5; D call uncertain. The CDR3 is 15 residues long. Trimming took off 4 bases at V and 0 bases at J, with 12 bases between the two ends. Per germline, CDR1 SGHTA and CDR2 FQGNSA. CDR3: CASSSTTAYQETQYF. The CDR3 coding sequence is TGTGCCAGCAGCTCGACGACCGCGTACCAAGAGACCCAGTACTTC.

This clonotype was seen repeatedly, ten times or more. The chain couples TRBV4-1 to TRBJ2-7; TRBD2 matches 7 bases. The V gene end was trimmed by 2 bases and the J gene end by 5 bases; junction bases not matched to a gene: 9. The CDR3 runs 15 residues. The V gene's germline CDR1 is MGHRA and CDR2 YSYEKL. CDR3 in DNA: TGCGCCAGCAGCCAAATGGGGGGGATACAAAACGAGCAGTACTTC. Amino acid sequence: CASSQMGGIQNEQYF.